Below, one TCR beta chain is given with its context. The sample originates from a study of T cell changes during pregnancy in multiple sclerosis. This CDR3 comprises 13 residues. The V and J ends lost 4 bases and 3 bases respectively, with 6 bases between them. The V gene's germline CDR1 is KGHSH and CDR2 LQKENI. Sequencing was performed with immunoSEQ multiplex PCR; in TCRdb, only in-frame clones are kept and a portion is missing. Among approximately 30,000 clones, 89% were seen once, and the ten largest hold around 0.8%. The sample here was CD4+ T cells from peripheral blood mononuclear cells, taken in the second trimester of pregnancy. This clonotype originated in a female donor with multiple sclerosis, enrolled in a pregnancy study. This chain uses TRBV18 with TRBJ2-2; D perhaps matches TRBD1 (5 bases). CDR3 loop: CASSRRDTGELFF. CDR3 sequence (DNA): TGTGCCAGCTCACGCAGGGACACCGGGGAGCTGTTTTTT.